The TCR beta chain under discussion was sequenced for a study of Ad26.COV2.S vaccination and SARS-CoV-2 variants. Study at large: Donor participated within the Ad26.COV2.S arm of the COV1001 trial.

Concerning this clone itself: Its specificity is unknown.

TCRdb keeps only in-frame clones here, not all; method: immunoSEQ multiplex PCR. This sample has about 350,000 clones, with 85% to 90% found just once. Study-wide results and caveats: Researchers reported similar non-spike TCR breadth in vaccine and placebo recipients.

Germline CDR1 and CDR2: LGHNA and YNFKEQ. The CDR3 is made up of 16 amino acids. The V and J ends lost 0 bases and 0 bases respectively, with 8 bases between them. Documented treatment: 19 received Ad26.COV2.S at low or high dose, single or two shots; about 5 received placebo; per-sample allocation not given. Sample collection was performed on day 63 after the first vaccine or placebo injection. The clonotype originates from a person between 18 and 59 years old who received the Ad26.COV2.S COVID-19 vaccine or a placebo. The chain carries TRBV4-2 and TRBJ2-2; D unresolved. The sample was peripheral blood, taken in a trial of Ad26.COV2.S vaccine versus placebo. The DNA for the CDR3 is TGTGCCAGCAGCCAAGATATAGGAACGAACACCGGGGAGCTGTTTTTT. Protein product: CASSQDIGTNTGELFF.